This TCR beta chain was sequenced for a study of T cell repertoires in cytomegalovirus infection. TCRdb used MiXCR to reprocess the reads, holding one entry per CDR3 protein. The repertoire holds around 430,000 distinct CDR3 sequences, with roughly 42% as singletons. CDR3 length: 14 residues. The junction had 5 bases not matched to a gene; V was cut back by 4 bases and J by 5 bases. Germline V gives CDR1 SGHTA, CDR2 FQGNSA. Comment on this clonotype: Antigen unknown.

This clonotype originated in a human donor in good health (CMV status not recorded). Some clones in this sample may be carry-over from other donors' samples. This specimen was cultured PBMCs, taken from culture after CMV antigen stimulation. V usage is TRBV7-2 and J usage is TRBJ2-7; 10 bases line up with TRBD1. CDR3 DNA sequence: TGTGCCAGCAGCTCCCCCGGGACAGGGGACGAGCAGTACTTC. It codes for CASSSPGTGDEQYF.